These 21 T cell receptor beta chains were sequenced from one sample in a study of identical twins. A single record per CDR3 protein comes from TCRdb applying MiXCR to the 5' RACE reads. The sample has around 1.7 million distinct CDR3 sequences, under 35% seen once; the top ten hold over 0.25%. Sequencing input: cord blood. The source is a newborn girl in good health.

This clonotype was seen at least ten times. The rearrangement uses TRBV4-2 and TRBJ2-3; 11 bases map to TRBD2. Germline trimming cut 2 bases from V and 1 base from J; bases unmatched to any gene: 5. Germline V gives CDR1 LGHNA, CDR2 YNFKEQ. This CDR3 spans 17 amino acids. In DNA, the CDR3 is TGTGCCAGCAGCCAAAGCTCGGGACTAGCGGGCACAGATACGCAGTATTTT. Its protein is CASSQSSGLAGTDTQYF.

The rearrangement uses TRBV28 and TRBJ1-4; D is unclear. Trimming left V 5 bases short and J 8 bases short, with 15 bases between. CDR1 is MDHEN, CDR2 SYDVKM, per germline. This CDR3 region has 14 residues. Here the CDR3 reads CASSLWAGGEKLFF. The CDR3 region has the DNA TGTGCCAGCAGTCTGTGGGCAGGAGGGGAAAAACTGTTTTTT.

The chain joins TRBV28 to TRBJ2-7; maybe TRBD1 (7 bases). V lost 4 bases, J lost 4 bases, and 17 bases lay in between. The germline CDR1 and CDR2 sequences are MDHEN and SYDVKM. The CDR3 is made up of 15 amino acids. CDR3: CASSSRQGGGYEQYF. For the CDR3, the DNA is TGTGCCAGCAGTTCACGACAGGGTGGGGGGTACGAGCAGTACTTC. Combining the CDR3 with reference TRBV28 and TRBJ2-7 gives the whole variable domain DVKVTQSSRYLVKRTGEKVFLECVQDMDHENMFWYRQDPGLGLRLIYFSYDVKMKEKGDIPEGYSVSREKKERFSLILESASTNQTSMYLCASSSRQGGGYEQYFGPGTRLTVT.

The rearrangement links TRBV28 to TRBJ2-3, with TRBD2 matching 12 bases. Germline CDR1 is MDHEN and CDR2 is SYDVKM. The CDR3 has 17 amino acids. The trim removed 2 bases at V and 2 bases at J, leaving 5 bases unmatched. The CDR3 region has the DNA TGTGCCAGCAGTTTAAGACTAGCGGGAGTGAACACAGATACGCAGTATTTT. It yields the protein CASSLRLAGVNTDTQYF.

V and J are TRBV12-3 or TRBV12-4 and TRBJ2-1, with 14 bases fitting TRBD2. The CDR3 sequence is 16 residues long. Trimming cost V 3 bases and J 7 bases; bases outside gene matches: 5. The CDR3 loop reads CASSFETSGRANEQFF. DNA of the CDR3: TGTGCCAGCAGTTTTGAGACTAGCGGGAGGGCGAATGAGCAGTTCTTC.

In its sample, this clonotype was seen many times. V usage is TRBV28 and J usage is TRBJ2-3; no clear D gene. CDR3 length equals 13 residues. Germline CDR1 and CDR2: MDHEN and SYDVKM. Trimming took 6 bases from V and 3 from J, leaving 10 bases between them. The CDR3 here is CASSQRATDTQYF. CDR3 coding DNA: TGTGCCAGCAGCCAACGGGCAACAGATACGCAGTATTTT.

In DNA, the CDR3 is TGCAGTGCTAGAGATTTCCAGCGCTCTGGGGCCAACGTCCTGACTTTC. Residues: CSARDFQRSGANVLTF. This chain uses TRBV20-1 with TRBJ2-6; D is unresolved. The V and J ends lost 0 bases and 0 bases respectively, with 9 bases between them. CDR3 length equals 16 residues. CDR1 and CDR2 (germline): DFQATT, SNEGSKA (reference sequence).

This clonotype has a handful of counts. The J gene is TRBJ2-7, the V gene TRBV30; no clear D. Germline V CDR1 and CDR2: GTSNPN, SVGIG (reference sequence). The germline V and J ends were trimmed by 1 base and 3 bases, with 1 base remaining between them. The CDR3 covers 10 residues. The CDR3 nucleotides are TGTGCCTGGAGTGACTACGAGCAGTACTTC. It specifies CAWSDYEQYF. The whole variable domain, filled in from reference TRBV30 and TRBJ2-7, reads SQTIHQWPATLVQPVGSPLSLECTVEGTSNPNLYWYRQAAGRGLQLLFYSVGIGQISSEVPQNLSASRPQDRQFILSSKKLLLSDSGFYLCAWSDYEQYFGPGTRLTVT.

This clonotype was observed a handful of times. This rearrangement joins TRBV18 to TRBJ1-2; D unresolved. Germline loops: CDR1 KGHSH, CDR2 LQKENI. Deletions cut 0 bases from V and 4 bases from J, with 9 bases between. The CDR3 is 14 amino acids. The CDR3 DNA sequence: TGTGCCAGCTCACCACCCGAGACGCTCTATGGCTACACCTTC. Translation: CASSPPETLYGYTF.

This clonotype has a handful of counts. The chain links TRBV7-2 to TRBJ2-7; maybe TRBD1 (6 bases). The germline V and J ends were trimmed by 5 bases and 3 bases, with 14 bases remaining between them. The germline gives CDR1 SGHTA, CDR2 FQGNSA. The CDR3 has 14 residues. The CDR3 coding sequence is TGTGCCAGCAGCCCAACAGGGATCGACTACGAGCAGTACTTC. Its translation: CASSPTGIDYEQYF.

In regard to this clonotype: An end of the junction differs from the germline gene, which may be a read error. The J gene is TRBJ2-4, the V gene TRBV4-2, with 12 bases matching TRBD2. This CDR3 has 19 amino acids. Germline-derived CDR1 and CDR2 are LGHNA and YNFKEQ. The CDR3 loop is CASSQGGLAGMLAKNNQYF. For the CDR3, the DNA is TGTGCCAGCAGCCAAGGTGGACTAGCGGGGATGCTAGCCAAAAACAATCAGTACTTC.

This rearrangement joins TRBV29-1 to TRBJ1-1, with D unresolved. The length of the CDR3 is 12 residues. V was trimmed by 3 bases and J by 3 bases, leaving 8 bases between them. Germline CDR1 SQVTM, CDR2 ANQGSEA. CDR3 DNA sequence: TGCAGCGTTGACAGCACCGACACTGAAGCTTTCTTT. Residues: CSVDSTDTEAFF. Full variable domain (missing parts from reference TRBV29-1 and TRBJ1-1): SAVISQKPSRDICQRGTSLTIQCQVDSQVTMMFWYRQQPGQSLTLIATANQGSEATYESGFVIDKFPISRPNLTFSTLTVSNMSPEDSSIYLCSVDSTDTEAFFGQGTRLTVV.

In nucleotides, the CDR3 is TGCAGTGCTATAAGTGGTCGGGGGAGGAGCAATCAGCCCCAGCATTTT. It is translated as CSAISGRGRSNQPQHF. The V and J genes are TRBV20-1 and TRBJ1-5; D possibly corresponds to TRBD1 (5 bases). The V gene's germline CDR1 is DFQATT and CDR2 SNEGSKA (reference sequence). V shed 4 bases and J shed 1 base, with 17 bases lying between them. The CDR3 is 16 amino acids.

The V gene is TRBV12-3 or TRBV12-4, the J gene TRBJ2-7, with D perhaps TRBD1 (5 bases). CDR3 length equals 16 residues. V was clipped by 1 base and J by 0 bases, with 13 bases between them. In DNA form, the CDR3 reads TGTGCCAGCAGTTTAGTGGGGCCTTTAAGCTCCTACGAGCAGTACTTC. Its protein is CASSLVGPLSSYEQYF.

CDR3 DNA sequence: TGTGCCAGCAGCGAAGCCCGACTAGCGGGGTTCATTACCGGGGAGCTGTTTTTT. Translating gives CASSEARLAGFITGELFF. The rearrangement links TRBV11-2 to TRBJ2-2, with 11 bases matching TRBD2. The CDR3 runs to 18 residues. From germline, CDR1 is SGHAT and CDR2 FQNNGV. The J segment lost 5 bases and the V segment lost 5 bases, leaving 13 bases of the junction unmatched.

V usage is TRBV27 and J usage is TRBJ2-2; D call uncertain. The CDR3 loop spans 15 amino acids. Trimming stripped 3 bases from V and 0 bases from J, with 8 bases between. Looked up from germline, CDR1 is MNHEY and CDR2 is SMNVEV (reference sequence). CDR3 sequence reads: CASSFRFSNTGELFF. CDR3 DNA: TGTGCCAGCAGTTTTCGCTTTTCGAACACCGGGGAGCTGTTTTTT.

V usage is TRBV5-1 and J usage is TRBJ2-1; D gene ambiguous. The J call may be incorrect, as the DNA end agrees better with TRBJ2-7. The CDR3 spans 15 residues. CDR1 SGHRS and CDR2 YFSETQ come from the germline V gene. The CDR3 DNA reads as TGCGCCAGCAGCTTGGAGAGATCCTCCTACAATGAGCAGTACTTC. This gives the protein CASSLERSSYNEQYF.

This clonotype has a handful of counts. The genes are TRBV7-8 and TRBJ2-7; 12 positions agree with TRBD2. V dropped 1 base and J dropped 4; count of bases not matched to a gene: 5. The CDR3 consists of 16 residues. Looked up from germline, CDR1 is SGHVS and CDR2 is FQNEAQ. The CDR3 bases are TGTGCCAGCAGCTTAGAGAGACTAGCGGGAGTATACGAGCAGTACTTC. Protein: CASSLERLAGVYEQYF.

This chain connects TRBV20-1 to TRBJ1-2; D is perhaps TRBD1 (5 bases). V was cut by 3 bases and J by 4 bases, with 12 bases left in between. Germline CDR1 and CDR2: DFQATT and SNEGSKA (reference sequence). The CDR3 is made up of 13 amino acids. The CDR3 protein is CSASGQGPYGYTF. The DNA of the CDR3 is TGCAGTGCTAGCGGTCAGGGACCCTATGGCTACACCTTC.

The chain carries TRBV7-2 and TRBJ2-1; 13 positions agree with TRBD2. The germline gives CDR1 SGHTA, CDR2 FQGNSA. The V and J ends lost 1 base and 7 bases, in that order; junction bases with no gene match: 13. The CDR3 sequence is 19 residues long. The CDR3 sequence: CASSLVGTSGNPPRNEQFF. DNA of the CDR3: TGTGCCAGCAGCTTAGTAGGGACTAGCGGGAACCCCCCCCGAAATGAGCAGTTCTTC.

This clonotype was observed a few times. The chain joins TRBV5-1 to TRBJ1-1, with D unresolved. The CDR3 covers 15 residues. The V gene's germline CDR1 is SGHRS and CDR2 YFSETQ. The germline V and J ends were trimmed by 3 bases and 4 bases, with 16 bases remaining between them. CDR3: CASSSDGDPSTEAFF. In nucleotides, the CDR3 is TGCGCCAGCAGCTCAGATGGAGATCCAAGCACTGAAGCTTTCTTT.